This T cell receptor (beta chain) was documented in a study of control samples from healthy donors and cancer patients. The CDR3 consists of 18 residues. Germline V gene lookup returns CDR1 LNHDA and CDR2 SQIVND (reference sequence). V trimming: 5 bases; J trimming: 0 bases; junction bases outside the gene matches: 10. Clones were read by immunoSEQ multiplex PCR, and TCRdb kept only the in-frame ones, dropping some. The repertoire has 98,000 or so clones, about 80% of them found once; the top ten carry roughly 6.5%. This chain joins TRBV19 and TRBJ1-5; 10 bases are shared with TRBD1. The sequence was collected from a young man in good health. Specimen: blood. Written as DNA, the CDR3 is TGTGCCAGTAGTCCTCCCTCGGGACAGGGGCATAGCAATCAGCCCCAGCATTTT. Translation: CASSPPSGQGHSNQPQHF.